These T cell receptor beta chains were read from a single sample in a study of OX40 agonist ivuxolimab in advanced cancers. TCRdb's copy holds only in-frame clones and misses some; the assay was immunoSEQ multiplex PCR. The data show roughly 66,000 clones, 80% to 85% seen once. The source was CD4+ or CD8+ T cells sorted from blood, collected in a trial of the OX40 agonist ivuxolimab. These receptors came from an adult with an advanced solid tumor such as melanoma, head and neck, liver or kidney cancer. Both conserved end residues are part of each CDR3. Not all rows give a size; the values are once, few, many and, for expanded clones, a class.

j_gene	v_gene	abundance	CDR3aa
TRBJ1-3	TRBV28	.	CASSLNPVSGNTIYF
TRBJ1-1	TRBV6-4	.	CASSGNRDTEAFF
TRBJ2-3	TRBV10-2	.	CASSAGRTDTQYF
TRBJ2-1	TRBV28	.	CASSPWTSGRVSNEQFF
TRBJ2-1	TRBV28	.	CASRAGTGRDNEQFF
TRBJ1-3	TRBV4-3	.	CASSPNRTGGSSRSGSGNTIYF
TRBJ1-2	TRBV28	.	CASTPGAMGSYGYTF
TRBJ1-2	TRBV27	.	CAVRGALNYGYTF
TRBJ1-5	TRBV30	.	CAWGAAVSHQPQHF
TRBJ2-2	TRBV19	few	CASTNGWDSRNTGELFF
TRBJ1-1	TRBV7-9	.	CASSLAANTEAFF
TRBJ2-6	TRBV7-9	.	CASSPAQGANVLTF
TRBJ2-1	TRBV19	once	CASTQTSGTFNEQFF
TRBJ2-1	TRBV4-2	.	CASSQDPPGGPNEQFF
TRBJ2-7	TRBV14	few	CASSRDTPRYEQYF
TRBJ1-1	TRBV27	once	CASSTQRQAGTTEAFF
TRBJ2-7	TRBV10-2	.	CASSESGTQGRYEQYF
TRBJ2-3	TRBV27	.	CASSLAGDTQYF
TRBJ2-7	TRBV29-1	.	CSAQGATYEQYF
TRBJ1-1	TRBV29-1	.	CSVEKGGGTEAFF
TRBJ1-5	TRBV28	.	CASSSLIESQPQHF
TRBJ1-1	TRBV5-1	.	CASSHEDSSTEAFF
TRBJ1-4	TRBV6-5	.	CASSLTGTTREKLFF
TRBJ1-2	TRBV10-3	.	CAISDSAGTGTSYTF
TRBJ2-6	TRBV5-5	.	CASSWTGRTSGANVLTF